The 2 T cell receptor beta chains in this list originate from one sample, sequenced in a study of T cell repertoires in cytomegalovirus infection. Their antigen targets remain unknown. TCRdb reprocessed the reads with MiXCR, giving one entry per CDR3 protein. The sample records about 68,000 distinct CDR3 sequences, more than 20% being singletons. The sequenced sample consisted of PBMCs, sequenced either directly or after in vitro stimulation (not recorded which). The source is a human donor in good health (CMV status not recorded). Some clones in this sample may be carry-over from other donors' samples.

The chain couples TRBV20-1 to TRBJ2-6; D perhaps matches TRBD2 (6 bases). V lost 6 bases and J 1 base, leaving 16 bases between the germline ends. This CDR3 region has 16 residues. CDR1 is DFQATT, CDR2 SNEGSKA, per germline (reference sequence). CDR3: CSAQRRADSGANVLTF. The CDR3 nucleotides read TGCAGTGCCCAAAGGAGGGCTGATTCTGGGGCCAACGTCCTGACTTTC.

The chain carries TRBV6-6 and TRBJ2-5; tentative D call: TRBD2 (5 bases). CDR3 length: 12 amino acids. Germline CDR1 and CDR2: MNHNY and SVGAGI (reference sequence). The germline V and J ends were trimmed by 10 bases and 1 base, with 10 bases remaining between them. As DNA, the CDR3 is TGTGCCACTTCCCGGGGCCAAGAGACCCAGTACTTC. It specifies CATSRGQETQYF.